One sample yielded the 8 T cell receptor beta chains listed below, sequenced in a study of blood T cell repertoires in COVID-19. Here immunoSEQ multiplex PCR was the method, and the copy in TCRdb shows in-frame clones only, minus some. The sample includes about 24,000 clones, approximately 75% of them seen just once. The material sequenced was peripheral blood. These receptors came from a man in his forties or fifties with COVID-19, enrolled during active disease.

V usage is TRBV7-9 and J usage is TRBJ1-2; weak D call: TRBD1 (5 bases). V lost 4 bases to trimming and J lost 8 bases, with 14 bases between them. The length of the CDR3 is 13 residues. Per the germline V gene, CDR1 is SEHNR and CDR2 is FQNEAQ (reference sequence). This chain's CDR3 is CASSSPGPSGYTF. The DNA of the CDR3 is TGTGCCAGCAGCTCCCCAGGGCCCAGCGGCTACACCTTC.

This CDR3 is CASRNSGSPEDTQYF. CDR3 DNA: TGTGCCAGTAGGAATAGCGGGAGTCCTGAAGATACGCAGTATTTT. The genes are TRBV6-5 and TRBJ2-3; the match to TRBD2 covers 9 bases. The CDR3 totals 15 residues. The junction had 12 bases not matched to a gene; V was cut back by 9 bases and J by 5 bases. Germline V CDR1 and CDR2: MNHEY, SVGAGI.

The rearrangement links TRBV18 to TRBJ1-2; 9 bases fit TRBD1. The V gene's germline CDR1 is KGHSH and CDR2 LQKENI. The V gene end was trimmed by 3 bases and the J gene end by 7 bases; junction bases not matched to a gene: 6. The CDR3 length is 14 residues. The CDR3, as DNA: TGTGCCAGCTCACCCGCCGGGACAGGGTTTGGCTACACCTTC. Translation gives CASSPAGTGFGYTF.

The chain has TRBV24-1 and TRBJ2-1; 7 positions agree with TRBD2. The V gene's germline CDR1 is KGHDR and CDR2 SFDVKD. This CDR3 is 19 amino acids long. Losses at the gene ends were 1 base for V and 6 bases for J; bases not matched to a gene: 17. CDR3 in DNA: TGTGCCACCAGTGATTTCGGGGGTTGGGCGGGAGTGAGCAGCAATGAGCAGTTCTTC. As protein: CATSDFGGWAGVSSNEQFF.

This clone was seen just once. In nucleotides, the CDR3 is TGTGCCAGCAGCCCCGGACAGGGGGAGAAAGTGCAGTTCTTC. This codes for CASSPGQGEKVQFF. J is TRBJ2-1 and V is TRBV6-6; 10 bases map to TRBD1. The CDR3 has 14 residues. J gave up 12 bases and V 6 bases, and 11 bases lay outside the gene matches. Per germline, CDR1 MNHNY and CDR2 SVGAGI (reference sequence).

The chain has TRBV2 and TRBJ2-7; 7 bases agree with TRBD2. The length of the CDR3 is 12 residues. V gave up 7 bases and J gave up 6 bases; unmatched junction bases: 6. Germline V gene data show CDR1 as SNHLY and CDR2 as FYNNEI. Here the CDR3 reads CASTPRGVEQYF. The CDR3 region has the DNA TGTGCCAGCACCCCACGGGGGGTCGAGCAGTACTTC. Together with reference TRBV2 and TRBJ2-7, the CDR3 gives the full variable domain: EPEVTQTPSHQVTQMGQEVILRCVPISNHLYFYWYRQILGQKVEFLVSFYNNEISEKSEIFDDQFSVERPDGSNFTLKIRSTKLEDSAMYFCASTPRGVEQYFGPGTRLTVT.

The V call is TRBV11-2, the J call TRBJ2-7, with D possibly matching TRBD1 (8 bases). Looked up from germline, CDR1 is SGHAT and CDR2 is FQNNGV. V was shortened by 6 bases and J by 5 bases, with 20 bases between the two germline ends. The length of the CDR3 is 15 residues. As DNA, the CDR3 is TGTGCCAGCAGGCTAGAACAGGGGGGGACCCACGAGCAGTACTTC. Translated, it gives CASRLEQGGTHEQYF.

The chain links TRBV20-1 to TRBJ1-4; no firm D call. This CDR3 contains 11 residues. V was pared by 5 bases and J by 10 bases, with 11 bases between. Germline-derived CDR1 and CDR2 are DFQATT and SNEGSKA (reference sequence). This CDR3 is CSAPSRGKLFF. The CDR3 DNA sequence: TGCAGTGCTCCCAGTCGGGGAAAACTGTTTTTT.